This T cell receptor (beta chain) was obtained from a study of identical twins. V lost 1 base and J lost 4, with 6 bases in between. CDR3 length equals 13 residues. CDR1 KGHSH and CDR2 LQKENI come from the germline V gene. TCRdb re-analysed the 5' RACE reads in MiXCR, keeping a single row per CDR3 protein. This table holds 640,000 or so distinct CDR3 sequences, 5.5% to 6.5% found once. Overall study results and limits: Reduced insertions were recorded for abundant cord blood beta clonotypes, with no such pattern in memory repertoires.

Regarding this clonotype: Its matching antigen is unknown.

The origin of this receptor is a man aged 18 to 35 in good health. This sequence joins TRBV18 and TRBJ2-3; D remains ambiguous. The source material was naive T cells sorted from blood. DNA of the CDR3: TGTGCCAGCTCACCACAGGTAGCAGATACGCAGTATTTT. Encoded protein: CASSPQVADTQYF.